A single sample is the source of the 19 T cell receptor beta chains below, sequenced in a study of graft-versus-host responses after intestinal transplantation. Profiled with immunoSEQ multiplex PCR; TCRdb holds only in-frame clones, not every one. This sample has about 43,000 clones, with over 85% found just once. This specimen consisted of PBMCs, obtained around 350 days after intestinal transplant. These receptors were obtained from a human patient who received an intestinal transplant, so some T cells may come from the graft donor.

This rearrangement joins TRBV19 to TRBJ1-6; 8 nucleotides agree with TRBD1. This CDR3 has 14 amino acids. V shed 6 bases and J 7 bases; nucleotides not matched to a gene: 5. From germline, CDR1 is LNHDA and CDR2 SQIVND (reference sequence). In nucleotides, the CDR3 is TGTGCCAGTAGAACGAACAGGGGGAATTCACCCCTCCACTTT. It specifies CASRTNRGNSPLHF.

The chain recombines TRBV28 with TRBJ2-5; 9 nucleotides align to TRBD2. The ends lost 8 bases at V and 2 bases at J; junction bases unmatched: 9. Germline V lookup: CDR1 MDHEN, CDR2 SYDVKM. The CDR3 has 15 amino acids. In DNA form, the CDR3 reads TGTGCCAGCCGGTGGGCGGGAGGGAGACAAGAGACCCAGTACTTC. Its translation: CASRWAGGRQETQYF.

The rearrangement joins TRBV25-1 to TRBJ2-5; 15 bases agree with TRBD2. This CDR3 has 18 amino acids. The germline V gene has CDR1 MGHDK and CDR2 SYGVNS. With V trimmed by 3 bases and J by 3 bases, 8 bases remained unmatched. CDR3 nucleotides: TGTGCCAGCAGTGACCGGGGACTAGCGGGAGGATTAGAAGAGACCCAGTACTTC. It specifies CASSDRGLAGGLEETQYF.

This sequence joins TRBV6-5 and TRBJ1-5; D is unclear. From germline, CDR1 is MNHEY and CDR2 SVGAGI. The CDR3 loop spans 15 amino acids. Trimming pared 2 bases from V and 2 bases from J, leaving 10 bases between. This CDR3 reads CASSYAGMGNQPQHF. The CDR3 DNA reads TGTGCCAGCAGTTACGCTGGGATGGGCAATCAGCCCCAGCATTTT.

The chain joins TRBV10-3 to TRBJ2-7, with D possibly being TRBD1 (5 bases). The CDR3 runs to 14 residues. Trimming pared 10 bases from V and 1 base from J, leaving 17 bases between. Germline V lookup: CDR1 ENHRY, CDR2 SYGVKD. The CDR3 region has the DNA TGTGCCACCCAACAGGTTTCGGGTTCCTACGAGCAGTACTTC. Protein: CATQQVSGSYEQYF.

The genes are TRBV7-3 and TRBJ2-2; TRBD1 is a possible D gene (6 bases). The CDR3 length is 15 residues. V lost 6 bases to trimming and J lost 3 bases, with 14 bases between them. CDR1 is SGHTA, CDR2 FQGTGA, per germline. CDR3 sequence reads: CASRYGQLHTGELFF. The DNA for the CDR3 is TGTGCCAGCAGATACGGACAGCTACACACCGGGGAGCTGTTTTTT. Using reference TRBV7-3 and TRBJ2-2 for the parts outside the CDR3, the full variable domain is GAGVSQTPSNKVTEKGKYVELRCDPISGHTALYWYRQSLGQGPEFLIYFQGTGAADDSGLPNDRFFAVRPEGSVSTLKIQRTERGDSAVYLCASRYGQLHTGELFFGEGSRLTVL.

This clone was detected once. V and J are TRBV27 and TRBJ2-1, with TRBD1 as a possible D gene (7 bases). This CDR3 has 15 amino acids. CDR1 MNHEY and CDR2 SMNVEV come from the germline V gene (reference sequence). V was trimmed by 5 bases and J by 7 bases, leaving 18 bases between them. The CDR3 nucleotides read TGTGCCAGCAGTACTACAGGGGTGGGGAGGAATGAGCAGTTCTTC. Protein sequence: CASSTTGVGRNEQFF.

The chain is built from TRBV7-2 and TRBJ2-1; no clear D. The CDR3 is 16 amino acids. Germline V CDR1 and CDR2: SGHTA, FQGNSA. V was pared by 1 base and J by 4 bases, with 14 bases between. The CDR3 spells CASSLVGESPYNEQFF. The CDR3 DNA follows: TGTGCCAGCAGCTTAGTTGGAGAGAGTCCATACAATGAGCAGTTCTTC.

This sequence joins TRBV6-1 and TRBJ1-5, with 8 bases that match TRBD1. CDR1 is MNHNS and CDR2 is SASEGT in the germline V gene. The CDR3 has 15 amino acids. V lost 10 bases, J lost 6 bases, and 14 bases stayed unmatched. The CDR3 DNA reads TGTGCCACCTCTCGCGACAGGGGATCGGGTCAGCCCCAGCATTTT. Its translation is CATSRDRGSGQPQHF.

The chain uses TRBV27 and TRBJ1-2; perhaps TRBD1 as D (5 bases). The CDR3 loop spans 15 amino acids. CDR1 is MNHEY and CDR2 is SMNVEV in the germline V gene (reference sequence). Trimming removed 8 bases at V and 2 bases at J, with 18 bases between. The CDR3 region is CASSPGGFPNYGYTF. As DNA, the CDR3 is TGTGCCAGCTCTCCCGGGGGGTTTCCGAACTATGGCTACACCTTC.

The V call is TRBV5-1, the J call TRBJ2-3; D may match TRBD1 or TRBD2 (6 bases each). CDR3 length: 16 residues. From germline, CDR1 is SGHRS and CDR2 YFSETQ. The V gene lost 4 bases and the J gene lost 6 bases, with 21 bases spanning the gap. The CDR3 sequence: CASSTAGGLRVDTQYF. The CDR3 bases are TGCGCCAGCAGCACGGCCGGGGGCCTTCGGGTGGATACGCAGTATTTT. Looking up the rest from reference TRBV5-1 and TRBJ2-3 gives the full variable domain: KAGVTQTPRYLIKTRGQQVTLSCSPISGHRSVSWYQQTPGQGLQFLFEYFSETQRNKGNFPGRFSGRQFSNSRSEMNVSTLELGDSALYLCASSTAGGLRVDTQYFGPGTRLTVL.

This chain links TRBV29-1 with TRBJ2-1; TRBD2 matches 11 bases. Germline V CDR1 and CDR2: SQVTM, ANQGSEA. Trimming took 7 bases from V and 10 from J; bases not matched to a gene: 21. The CDR3 totals 17 residues. CDR3 loop: CSGKPPGLADSSGEQFF. The CDR3 bases are TGCAGCGGCAAACCACCGGGACTAGCGGACTCCTCCGGGGAGCAGTTCTTC.

The chain has TRBV9 and TRBJ2-1; 8 positions match TRBD2. Trimming removed 1 base from V and 7 bases from J; junction bases left unmatched: 7. CDR3 length equals 15 residues. The germline gives CDR1 SGDLS, CDR2 YYNGEE. CDR3 sequence reads: CASSVTGLGGNEQFF. DNA for the CDR3: TGTGCCAGCAGCGTAACGGGACTAGGGGGGAATGAGCAGTTCTTC.

The rearrangement links TRBV12-1 to TRBJ2-1; TRBD1 is taken as the D call from the table, unchecked against the DNA. TRBV12-1 is deemed a pseudogene. The CDR3 totals 20 residues. CDR3 in DNA: TGTGCCAGCAGCTTTGTGACGGGCTTTATTGCAGGGGTCTGTTACAATGAGCAGTTCTTC. It encodes CASSFVTGFIAGVCYNEQFF.

The V and J genes are TRBV20-1 and TRBJ2-7; D remains ambiguous. Germline V gene sequence: CDR1 DFQATT, CDR2 SNEGSKA (reference sequence). Trimming removed 1 base from V and 7 bases from J, with 8 bases in between. This CDR3 spans 11 amino acids. In DNA form, the CDR3 reads TGCAGTGCTAGAGGTGGGCCTGAGCAGTACTTC. As protein: CSARGGPEQYF.

The chain carries TRBV10-3 and TRBJ1-1; 8 bases fit TRBD1. The ends lost 5 bases at V and 5 bases at J; junction bases unmatched: 7. Germline V gives CDR1 ENHRY, CDR2 SYGVKD. The CDR3 is made up of 14 amino acids. CDR3 region: CAISLQGDQTEAFF. CDR3 in DNA: TGTGCCATCAGTTTACAGGGGGATCAGACTGAAGCTTTCTTT.

The chain links TRBV5-1 to TRBJ2-3; no reliable D call. The CDR3 consists of 14 residues. V dropped 0 bases and J dropped 1 base, with 6 bases sitting between them. CDR1 is SGHRS and CDR2 is YFSETQ in the germline V gene. The CDR3 DNA reads as TGCGCCAGCAGCTTGGGGACCCGCACAGATACGCAGTATTTT. It codes for CASSLGTRTDTQYF.

The chain links TRBV5-1 to TRBJ1-6; maybe TRBD1 (5 bases). The V and J ends lost 1 base and 1 base respectively, with 12 bases between them. The CDR3 consists of 17 residues. Germline assignment: CDR1 SGHRS and CDR2 YFSETQ. CDR3 in DNA: TGCGCCAGCAGCTTGAGGGGATTCGGGTCCTATAATTCACCCCTCCACTTT. This encodes CASSLRGFGSYNSPLHF.

The gene calls are TRBV9 and TRBJ2-5; 7 bases match TRBD2. Trimming cost V 3 bases and J 2 bases; bases outside gene matches: 10. Germline V gene sequence: CDR1 SGDLS, CDR2 YYNGEE. There are 16 residues in the CDR3. The CDR3 nucleotides are TGTGCCAGCAGCGCCGAAGGGAGGGATCGGCAAGAGACCCAGTACTTC. This translates into CASSAEGRDRQETQYF.